This TCR beta chain derives from a study of control samples from healthy donors and cancer patients. Sequencing used immunoSEQ multiplex PCR; TCRdb keeps in-frame clones, though not all of them. This sample has around 85,000 clones, with approximately 88% found just once. Germline values: CDR1 DFQATT, CDR2 SNEGSKA (reference sequence). This CDR3 contains 15 residues. Trimming stripped 3 bases from V and 0 bases from J, with 12 bases between. This chain links TRBV20-1 with TRBJ1-5; D possibly corresponds to TRBD1 (6 bases). The sequenced sample was blood. This sequence was found in a woman aged 60-75 years in good health. The CDR3 nucleotides are TGCAGTGCTAGTCGGGGGGCCTCTAGCAATCAGCCCCAGCATTTT. Protein product: CSASRGASSNQPQHF.